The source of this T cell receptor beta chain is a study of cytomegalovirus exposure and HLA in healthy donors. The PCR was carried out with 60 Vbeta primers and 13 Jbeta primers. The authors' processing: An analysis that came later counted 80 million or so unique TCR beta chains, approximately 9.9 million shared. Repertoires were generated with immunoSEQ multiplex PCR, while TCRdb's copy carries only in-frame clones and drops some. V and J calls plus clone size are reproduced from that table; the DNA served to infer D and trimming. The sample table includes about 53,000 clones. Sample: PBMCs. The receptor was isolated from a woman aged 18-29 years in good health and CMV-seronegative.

Here the CDR3 reads CAISEWEGGTEAFF. The CDR3 DNA reads TGTGCCATCAGTGAGTGGGAGGGAGGGACTGAAGCTTTCTTT. The V and J genes are TRBV10-3 and TRBJ1-1; D remains unclear. Per germline, CDR1 ENHRY and CDR2 SYGVKD. CDR3 length equals 14 residues. Trimming shortened V by 1 base and J by 5 bases, and 11 bases separated the two germline ends.